A selection of T cell receptor beta chains follows, all from one sample in a study of cytomegalovirus exposure and HLA in healthy donors. TCRdb keeps only in-frame clones here, not all; method: immunoSEQ multiplex PCR. This table holds about 48,000 clones. The sequenced sample consisted of PBMCs. The receptors originated from a male donor in good health and CMV-seropositive. Both conserved end residues are part of each CDR3. The D gene is left open where the match is weak.

V: TRBV4-3
D: NA
J: TRBJ1-1
CDR3: CASSQEPGNPEAFF
DNA: TGCGCCAGCAGCCAGGAGCCAGGGAACCCTGAAGCTTTCTTT

V: TRBV19
D: TRBD1
J: TRBJ2-2
CDR3: CASSPGQGGFTGELFF
DNA: TGTGCCAGTAGTCCGGGACAGGGAGGGTTTACCGGGGAGCTGTTTTTT

V: TRBV4-2
D: TRBD2
J: TRBJ2-3
CDR3: CASSILAGDSDTQYF
DNA: TGTGCCAGCAGTATCCTAGCGGGGGACTCAGATACGCAGTATTTT

V: TRBV4-1
D: NA
J: TRBJ2-5
CDR3: CASSRFLHRDQETQYF
DNA: TGCGCCAGCAGTCGATTTCTTCACAGGGACCAAGAGACCCAGTACTTC

V: TRBV28
D: TRBD1
J: TRBJ1-4
CDR3: CASSTLIPGTGGSFANEKLFF
DNA: TGTGCCAGCAGTACCCTGATTCCCGGGACAGGGGGCAGTTTCGCTAATGAAAAACTGTTTTTT

V: TRBV5-1
D: NA
J: TRBJ1-2
CDR3: CASSLAAGANYGHTF
DNA: TGCGCCAGCAGCTTGGCGGCAGGGGCTAACTATGGCCACACCTTC

V: TRBV4-3
D: NA
J: TRBJ2-7
CDR3: CASRLQRGALDEQYF
DNA: TGCGCCAGCAGGCTCCAACGGGGGGCCTTAGACGAGCAGTACTTC

V: TRBV19
D: TRBD2
J: TRBJ2-4
CDR3: CATSGGSLSKNIQYF
DNA: TGTGCCACATCCGGGGGGTCCCTATCCAAAAACATTCAGTACTTC

V: TRBV30
D: NA
J: TRBJ1-1
CDR3: CAWSFLYVNTEAFF
DNA: TGTGCCTGGAGTTTTCTTTATGTGAACACTGAAGCTTTCTTT

V: TRBV12-5
D: NA
J: TRBJ1-6
CDR3: CASGLSRDGSPLHF
DNA: TGTGCTAGTGGATTATCCAGGGATGGATCACCCCTCCACTTT

V: TRBV2
D: NA
J: TRBJ1-1
CDR3: CASMPQGSGTEAFF
DNA: TGTGCCAGCATGCCTCAGGGATCGGGCACTGAAGCTTTCTTT

V: TRBV30
D: NA
J: TRBJ1-1
CDR3: CAWSVLSVEAFF
DNA: TGTGCCTGGAGTGTACTATCAGTTGAAGCTTTCTTT

V: TRBV6-5
D: NA
J: TRBJ1-4
CDR3: CASSYSKGRGGEKLFF
DNA: TGTGCCAGCAGTTACTCGAAAGGCAGGGGTGGCGAAAAACTGTTTTTT

V: TRBV4-2
D: NA
J: TRBJ1-5
CDR3: CASSQEGADSNQPQHF
DNA: TGTGCCAGCAGCCAAGAAGGCGCGGATAGCAATCAGCCCCAGCATTTT

V: TRBV5-4
D: NA
J: TRBJ1-6
CDR3: CASSSTDSRNNSPLHF
DNA: TGTGCCAGCAGCTCTACAGACAGCCGGAATAATTCACCCCTCCACTTT

V: TRBV4-1
D: NA
J: TRBJ2-7
CDR3: CASSLQVDSSSYEQYF
DNA: TGCGCCAGCAGCCTACAAGTTGACAGTAGCTCCTACGAGCAGTACTTC

V: TRBV21-1
D: NA
J: TRBJ2-6
CDR3: CASSPPFRGSGANVLTF
DNA: TGTGCCAGCAGCCCGCCCTTCAGGGGCTCTGGGGCCAACGTCCTGACTTTC

V: TRBV2
D: NA
J: TRBJ1-1
CDR3: CASSIQGVEAFF
DNA: TGTGCCAGCAGTATACAAGGCGTGGAGGCTTTCTTT

V: TRBV19
D: NA
J: TRBJ2-5
CDR3: CASSKRGSWETQYF
DNA: TGTGCCAGTAGTAAGAGAGGGTCATGGGAGACCCAGTACTTC

V: TRBV5-6
D: TRBD2
J: TRBJ2-5
CDR3: CASSSGGQETQYF
DNA: TGTGCCAGCAGCTCGGGGGGACAAGAGACCCAGTACTTC

V: TRBV27
D: TRBD1
J: TRBJ1-1
CDR3: CASSLSGTGGKNEAFF
DNA: TGTGCCAGCAGTTTATCCGGGACAGGGGGCAAGAATGAAGCTTTCTTT

V: TRBV4-3
D: TRBD2
J: TRBJ2-3
CDR3: CASSQEGQVAGRTDTQYF
DNA: TGCGCCAGCAGCCAAGAGGGTCAAGTAGCGGGGCGCACAGATACGCAGTATTTT

V: TRBV9
D: NA
J: TRBJ1-6
CDR3: CASTPKTHVQVNSPLHF
DNA: TGTGCCAGCACACCCAAGACGCACGTACAGGTCAATTCACCCCTCCACTTT

V: TRBV15
D: TRBD1
J: TRBJ2-7
CDR3: CATSWDSSYEQYF
DNA: TGTGCCACCAGCTGGGACAGCTCCTACGAGCAGTACTTC

V: TRBV27
D: NA
J: TRBJ2-7
CDR3: CASGVRAYEQYF
DNA: TGTGCCAGCGGCGTGAGGGCTTACGAGCAGTACTTC

V: TRBV11-3
D: TRBD1
J: TRBJ1-3
CDR3: CASSFRTGAGNTIYF
DNA: TGTGCCAGCAGCTTCCGGACAGGGGCTGGAAACACCATATATTTT

V: TRBV4-1
D: TRBD1
J: TRBJ2-3
CDR3: CASSQAGQGATTDTQYF
DNA: TGCGCCAGCAGCCAAGCTGGACAGGGGGCGACCACAGATACGCAGTATTTT

V: TRBV5-6
D: NA
J: TRBJ1-1
CDR3: CASSLDRRDEAEAFF
DNA: TGTGCCAGCAGCTTGGATCGGCGGGACGAAGCTGAAGCTTTCTTT

V: TRBV5-1
D: NA
J: TRBJ2-7
CDR3: CASSWGGQDPYEQYF
DNA: TGCGCCAGCAGCTGGGGGGGACAGGACCCCTACGAGCAGTACTTC

V: TRBV7-2
D: NA
J: TRBJ2-1
CDR3: CASSPSGRSSYNEQFF
DNA: TGTGCCAGCAGCCCCTCAGGGAGGAGCTCCTACAATGAGCAGTTCTTC

V: TRBV6-5
D: TRBD2
J: TRBJ2-5
CDR3: CASSLAGGGSQETQYF
DNA: TGTGCCAGCAGTTTGGCGGGGGGCGGTTCCCAAGAGACCCAGTACTTC

V: TRBV13
D: NA
J: TRBJ2-1
CDR3: CASSLTGSYEQFF
DNA: TGTGCCAGCAGCTTAACAGGGAGTTATGAGCAGTTCTTC

V: TRBV19
D: TRBD1
J: TRBJ1-6
CDR3: CASRRQGDSPLHF
DNA: TGTGCCAGTAGAAGACAGGGGGATTCACCCCTCCACTTT

V: TRBV5-4
D: NA
J: TRBJ2-1
CDR3: CASSLGRGYNEQFF
DNA: TGTGCCAGCAGCCTCGGTAGGGGCTACAATGAGCAGTTCTTC

V: TRBV6-5
D: NA
J: TRBJ1-2
CDR3: CASSYRGSGEYYGYTF
DNA: TGTGCCAGCAGTTATCGGGGATCAGGGGAGTACTATGGCTACACCTTC

V: TRBV5-1
D: NA
J: TRBJ1-2
CDR3: CASSFGVNYGYTF
DNA: TGCGCCAGCAGCTTTGGAGTTAACTATGGCTACACCTTC

V: TRBV5-1
D: TRBD1
J: TRBJ2-2
CDR3: CASSSRTGTSTGELFF
DNA: TGCGCCAGCAGCTCAAGGACAGGGACTTCTACCGGGGAGCTGTTTTTT

V: TRBV6-6
D: TRBD1
J: TRBJ1-5
CDR3: CASSSIRGRVDQPQHF
DNA: TGTGCCAGCTCTAGCATCAGGGGGCGGGTTGACCAGCCCCAGCATTTT

V: TRBV9
D: NA
J: TRBJ1-1
CDR3: CASSEGVAGVNTEAFF
DNA: TGTGCCAGCAGCGAGGGGGTGGCGGGGGTGAACACTGAAGCTTTCTTT

V: TRBV7-8
D: NA
J: TRBJ2-6
CDR3: CASSSQGAANVLTF
DNA: TGTGCCAGCAGCTCACAGGGAGCGGCCAACGTCCTGACTTTC

V: TRBV4-3
D: NA
J: TRBJ2-7
CDR3: CASSQVPGSPYEQYF
DNA: TGCGCCAGCAGCCAAGTACCGGGATCACCCTACGAGCAGTACTTC

V: TRBV27
D: NA
J: TRBJ2-7
CDR3: CASSFVGAYEQYF
DNA: TGTGCCAGCAGTTTCGTCGGAGCCTACGAGCAGTACTTC

V: TRBV4-1
D: NA
J: TRBJ2-7
CDR3: CASSPRSAYEQYF
DNA: TGCGCCAGCAGCCCTAGGTCGGCCTACGAGCAGTACTTC

V: TRBV27
D: NA
J: TRBJ2-5
CDR3: CASSLQGSGREQYF
DNA: TGTGCCAGCAGTTTACAGGGGTCGGGTCGTGAGCAGTACTTC

V: TRBV5-1
D: TRBD1
J: TRBJ2-5
CDR3: CASSRTGTGEETQYF
DNA: TGCGCCAGCAGCCGAACGGGGACAGGGGAAGAGACCCAGTACTTC

V: TRBV5-1
D: NA
J: TRBJ1-4
CDR3: CASSLAGQGSSDEKLFF
DNA: TGCGCCAGCAGCTTGGCCGGGCAGGGAAGTTCGGATGAAAAACTGTTTTTT

V: TRBV4-1
D: NA
J: TRBJ2-7
CDR3: CASSQVSGARHEQYF
DNA: TGCGCCAGCAGCCAAGTTTCTGGGGCTCGACACGAGCAGTACTTC

V: TRBV19
D: NA
J: TRBJ2-7
CDR3: CASSFSRDSPYEQYF
DNA: TGTGCCAGTAGTTTTTCGCGGGACTCCCCCTACGAGCAGTACTTC

V: TRBV15
D: NA
J: TRBJ1-1
CDR3: CATSRVVLSTEAFF
DNA: TGTGCCACCAGCAGAGTTGTCCTAAGCACTGAAGCTTTCTTT

V: TRBV10-3
D: NA
J: TRBJ2-1
CDR3: CAIRSSRGDEQFF
DNA: TGTGCCATCAGATCTTCCAGGGGCGATGAGCAGTTCTTC

V: TRBV9
D: NA
J: TRBJ2-7
CDR3: CASSVEAGYAYEQYF
DNA: TGTGCCAGCAGCGTAGAGGCAGGGTATGCCTACGAGCAGTACTTC

V: TRBV4-1
D: TRBD1
J: TRBJ1-1
CDR3: CASSQGQGRTEAFF
DNA: TGCGCCAGCAGCCAAGGACAGGGGAGGACTGAAGCTTTCTTT

V: TRBV7-9
D: TRBD2
J: TRBJ2-7
CDR3: CASSLSAGGGEFPYEQYF
DNA: TGTGCCAGCAGCTTAAGTGCGGGCGGGGGGGAATTCCCCTACGAGCAGTACTTC

V: TRBV9
D: NA
J: TRBJ2-7
CDR3: CAGSVSPHYEQYF
DNA: TGTGCCGGCAGCGTGAGCCCCCACTACGAGCAGTACTTC

V: TRBV7-9
D: TRBD2
J: TRBJ2-1
CDR3: CASSPPGGNEQFF
DNA: TGTGCCAGCAGCCCCCCGGGGGGGAATGAGCAGTTCTTC

V: TRBV5-4
D: TRBD2
J: TRBJ2-1
CDR3: CASSLGRGTSGGSNEQFF
DNA: TGTGCCAGCAGCTTGGGCCGTGGGACTAGCGGGGGATCCAATGAGCAGTTCTTC

V: TRBV7-2
D: NA
J: TRBJ2-5
CDR3: CASSSGQLGQTQYF
DNA: TGTGCCAGCAGCAGCGGGCAGCTCGGACAGACCCAGTACTTC